This T cell receptor beta chain was documented in a study of cytomegalovirus exposure and HLA in healthy donors. General study points: Sequencing depth across donors, presence/absence analyses assumed, was roughly uniform. Cytomegalovirus status, reportedly, was diagnosed with high specificity and sensitivity by the classifier.

PCR involved 60 Vbeta and 13 Jbeta primers. TCRdb's copy holds only in-frame clones and misses some; the assay was immunoSEQ multiplex PCR. Counted here are fewer than 150,000 clones, 76% occurring once; the ten biggest clones make up over 3%. Germline V gene data show CDR1 as MNHEY and CDR2 as SVGAGI. V was pared by 5 bases and J by 7 bases, with 6 bases of the junction left unmatched. The CDR3 is 14 amino acids. Remarks on this clone: Its antigen is not known.

J is TRBJ2-7 and V is TRBV6-5, with 12 nucleotides matching TRBD1. This sequence was found in a man aged 40-49 years in good health and CMV-seronegative. Sequenced material: PBMCs. CDR3 coding DNA: TGTGCCAGCAGTGGGACAGGGGGCGGCCGGGAGCAGTACTTC. It translates to CASSGTGGGREQYF.